This entry is about one T cell receptor beta chain. Clones were sequenced by immunoSEQ multiplex PCR, and TCRdb holds only the in-frame ones, with some missing. The repertoire holds about 210,000 clones, approximately 85% seen once, with about 2.5% in the top ten. These data come from a study of blood T cell repertoires in COVID-19. Looking at the study overall: Specimens from acute and convalescent COVID-19 originated in the United States, Italy and Spain. From T cells, B-cell-depleted T cells, or PBMCs came the material, which was cDNA or gDNA.

The sample was peripheral blood. This clonotype was sampled from a woman in her seventies with COVID-19, enrolled during active disease.

The CDR3 sequence is CASRRDTVHSNQPQHF. CDR3 coding DNA: TGTGCCAGTAGGAGGGACACGGTTCATAGCAATCAGCCCCAGCATTTT. The chain recombines TRBV19 with TRBJ1-5; D is perhaps TRBD1 (6 bases). CDR3 size: 16 residues. V lost 6 bases, J lost 0 bases, and 15 bases lay in between. CDR1 is LNHDA and CDR2 is SQIVND in the germline V gene (reference sequence).